This T cell receptor beta chain was sequenced in a study of blood T cell repertoires in COVID-19. Study-wide background: Some COVID-19 samples were acute and others convalescent; all came from the United States, Italy and Spain. PBMCs, B-cell-depleted T cells, or T cells provided the cDNA or gDNA that made up the material.

Germline V gives CDR1 KGHDR, CDR2 SFDVKD. This CDR3 comprises 17 residues. The V end was cut by 2 bases, the J end by 0 bases, with 12 bases between. In the original analysis: Reference gene primer amplification yielded estimated nucleated cell counts. Sequenced by immunoSEQ multiplex PCR; TCRdb stores in-frame clones only, minus some. The V and J calls and clone size were taken over from that table, and D and trimming were inferred from the DNA. The sample lists around 200,000 clones, more than 75% occurring once. The sequence was obtained from a man aged 35-49 years with active or convalescent COVID-19. The chain has TRBV24-1 and TRBJ2-2; no definite D call. Sequencing was done on a sample of peripheral blood. The CDR3 is CATSDSLDDTNTGELFF. The CDR3 bases are TGTGCCACCAGTGATTCCTTAGACGACACGAACACCGGGGAGCTGTTTTTT.